A selection of T cell receptor beta chains follows, all from one sample in a study of brain metastases from non-small cell lung cancer. This table comes from immunoSEQ multiplex PCR, and its TCRdb copy is limited to in-frame clones, with some not included. The sample carries 6,000 or so clones, 82% recorded once. Source material: primary lung tumor tissue. These receptors came from a donor aged 40 or over with non-small cell lung cancer. CDR3s include the opening cysteine and the closing phenylalanine or tryptophan. The D gene is left open where the match is weak. Clone size is given for some rows only: seen once, a few or many times, or a class if the clone is expanded.

>TRBJ1-1|TRBV29-1|-|-
TGCAGCGTTGAACAGGGGCAGGGCACTGAAGCTTTCTTT
CSVEQGQGTEAFF
>TRBJ2-7|TRBV10-2|-|-
TGCGCCAGCAGTGAGTCGAGACAGGCTGGGGCCTACGAGCAGTACTTC
CASSESRQAGAYEQYF
>TRBJ2-7|TRBV15|-|TRBD1
TGTGCCACCAGCAGAGAGGGCGGGACAGGGGTATACGAGCAGTACTTC
CATSREGGTGVYEQYF
>TRBJ1-5|TRBV2|-|-
TGTGCCAGCAGTGAATTAGGGTCCCAGCATTTT
CASSELGSQHF
>TRBJ2-7|TRBV5-1|-|-
TGCGCCAGCTCACAGGGTAGGGGGGCCTACGAGCAGTACTTC
CASSQGRGAYEQYF
>TRBJ2-1|TRBV19|-|-
TGTGTCAGTAGTACCTCCCGGGTGGGGGGCTACAATGAGCAGTTCTTC
CVSSTSRVGGYNEQFF
>TRBJ2-5|TRBV15|-|-
TGTGCCACCAGCAGAGGGCAGGAGACCCAGTACTTC
CATSRGQETQYF
>TRBJ2-3|TRBV29-1|-|-
TGCAGCGTTGGGGGAGGCAGGGGGACCACAGATACGCAGTATTTT
CSVGGGRGTTDTQYF
>TRBJ2-1|TRBV11-3|-|TRBD2
TGTGCCAGCAGCCAGGGACTAGCGGGGGGGCCCTCGGGTGAGCAGTTCTTC
CASSQGLAGGPSGEQFF
>TRBJ1-2|TRBV19|-|-
TGTGTCAGTAGTCCGAGCCCAGGGGAAGGCTACACCTTC
CVSSPSPGEGYTF
>TRBJ2-2|TRBV19|-|-
TGTGCCAGTAGGAAAGGGGGGGCGGCCGGGGAGCTGTTTTTT
CASRKGGAAGELFF
>TRBJ2-7|TRBV9|-|-
TGTGCCAGCAGCCCTCGGACGGACTCCTACGAGCAGTACTTC
CASSPRTDSYEQYF
>TRBJ1-1|TRBV4-2|-|TRBD1
TGTGCCAGCAGCCATGCAGGGGGCCTGAACACTGAAGCTTTCTTT
CASSHAGGLNTEAFF
>TRBJ1-1|TRBV10-1|-|-
TGCGCCAGCAGTAACAGGGAGAACACTGAAGCTTTCTTT
CASSNRENTEAFF
>TRBJ2-7|TRBV6-2/TRBV6-3|-|TRBD2
TGTGCCAGCAGTTACCGACTAGCGGGGGAAACCGAGCAGTACTTC
CASSYRLAGETEQYF
>TRBJ2-3|TRBV5-1|-|TRBD1
TGCGCCAGCCGTCACAGGGGGCAGGGAGATACGCAGTATTTT
CASRHRGQGDTQYF
>TRBJ1-5|TRBV7-9|-|TRBD1
TGTGCCAGCAGCTTAGCAGGGACAGCTCATTCTCCCCAGCATTTT
CASSLAGTAHSPQHF
>TRBJ2-1|TRBV18|-|TRBD1
TGTGCCAGCTCCTCGACAGGGACCTACAATGAGCAGTTCTTC
CASSSTGTYNEQFF
>TRBJ1-5|TRBV10-3|-|-
TGTGCCATCAGTGAGTCCACCGGGGGCAATCAGCCCCAGCATTTT
CAISESTGGNQPQHF
>TRBJ2-2|TRBV19|-|-
TGTGCCAGTAAAGCGGGTGGGGGGACCGGGGAGCTGTTTTTT
CASKAGGGTGELFF
>TRBJ2-1|TRBV4-2|few|TRBD1
TGTGCCAGCAGCCAAGAAGTGGACAGGGGTTCGGATGAGCAGTTCTTC
CASSQEVDRGSDEQFF
>TRBJ1-2|TRBV7-8|-|-
TGTGCCAGCAGCCTCGACAGTTTTGGCTACACCTTC
CASSLDSFGYTF
>TRBJ2-7|TRBV3-1/TRBV3-2|-|TRBD2
TGTGCCAGCAGCCTCCCCAGCGGGGCGTCCTCCTACGAGCAGTACTTC
CASSLPSGASSYEQYF
>TRBJ1-5|TRBV5-6|few|TRBD1
TGTGCCAGCAGCCTAGGACAGGGATATAGCAATCAGCCCCAGCATTTT
CASSLGQGYSNQPQHF
>TRBJ1-5|TRBV4-1|few|-
TGCGCCAGCAGCCAAGAGTGGGGGGTTAGCAATCAGCCCCAGCATTTT
CASSQEWGVSNQPQHF
>TRBJ2-3|TRBV7-3|-|TRBD2
TGTGCCAGCAGCTTAGCCGGCGGGGGGGCGTCAGATACGCAGTATTTT
CASSLAGGGASDTQYF
>TRBJ2-3|TRBV6-2/TRBV6-3|-|-
TGTGCCAGCAGTAGGGCTTACTATCAGCCCCAGTATTTT
CASSRAYYQPQYF
>TRBJ2-7|TRBV6-5|-|-
TGTGCCAGCAGTTGGGAGGGGGGGCAGTACTTC
CASSWEGGQYF
>TRBJ1-2|TRBV5-6|few|-
TGTGCCAGCAGCTTGGGCGGGACAAGCCTAAGGTATGGCTACACCTTC
CASSLGGTSLRYGYTF
>TRBJ2-3|TRBV5-1|-|TRBD2
TGCGCCAGCCGGCTAGCGGGACCCAGCACAGATACGCAGTATTTT
CASRLAGPSTDTQYF
>TRBJ1-6|TRBV9|-|-
TGTGCCAGCAGCGTCGGGTTTAATTCACCCCTCCACTTT
CASSVGFNSPLHF
>TRBJ2-2|TRBV19|once|TRBD1
TGTGCCAGTAGTATTCGACAGGGGGTGGGGGAGCTGTTTTTT
CASSIRQGVGELFF
>TRBJ1-5|TRBV27|-|-
TGTGCCAGCAGTTCTAGGGGCCTTGCGGGCAATCAGCCCCAGCATTTT
CASSSRGLAGNQPQHF
>TRBJ2-3|TRBV5-6|-|-
TGTGCCAGCAGCTTGTTGAGGGGGGCGGAAAGGGATACGCAGTATTTT
CASSLLRGAERDTQYF
>TRBJ1-1|TRBV11-3|-|-
TGTGCCAGCAGCTTCGGGGGGGCCACTGAAGCTTTCTTT
CASSFGGATEAFF
>TRBJ2-1|TRBV28|-|-
TGTGCCAGCAGTCCCCCAAACGATGAGCAGTTCTTC
CASSPPNDEQFF
>TRBJ1-2|TRBV6-5|-|TRBD1
TGTGCCAGCAGAAAAACAGGGGGAGGGAGCTATGGCTACACCTTC
CASRKTGGGSYGYTF
>TRBJ1-4|TRBV7-9|-|-
TGTGCCAGCAGCCCTGGACTGCCACTGGGGGAAAAACTGTTTTTT
CASSPGLPLGEKLFF
>TRBJ1-3|TRBV28|few|-
TGTGCCAGCAGTTTGAGGGGGAACTCTGGAAACACCATATATTTT
CASSLRGNSGNTIYF
>TRBJ1-5|TRBV4-2|few|-
TGTGCCAGCAGCCAAGATAAGGGGGGCAATCAGCCCCAGCATTTT
CASSQDKGGNQPQHF
>TRBJ1-6|TRBV30|-|-
TGTGCCTGGAGTCCGGCGGACCTCTCCTATAATTCACCCCTCCACTTT
CAWSPADLSYNSPLHF
>TRBJ2-4|TRBV7-9|-|-
TGTGCCAGCAGTCCTGGTCGACACTACATTCAGTACTTC
CASSPGRHYIQYF
>TRBJ2-7|TRBV6-4|once|-
TGTGCCAGCAAGGCCGGGCCCAGGCGGCAGTACTTC
CASKAGPRRQYF
>TRBJ1-3|TRBV27|-|-
TGTGCCAGCAGGAAGGCAAAAGGAAACACCATATATTTT
CASRKAKGNTIYF
>TRBJ2-6|TRBV3-1/TRBV3-2|-|-
TGTGCCAGCAGCCGGCCATCTGGGGCCAACGTCCTGACTTTC
CASSRPSGANVLTF
>TRBJ2-1|TRBV19|-|-
TGTGCCAGTAGTAGCACAGAATACAATGAGCAGTTCTTC
CASSSTEYNEQFF
>TRBJ2-5|TRBV28|-|-
TGTGCCAGCAGGGGCCCGGGGTTCCGGCAAGAGACCCAGTACTTC
CASRGPGFRQETQYF
>TRBJ1-2|TRBV11-2|-|-
TGTGCCAGCAGCTTAAGTCCCGGGGGCGATCCCGTTAACTATGGCTACACCTTC
CASSLSPGGDPVNYGYTF
>TRBJ2-7|TRBV5-1|-|TRBD1
TGCGCCAGCAGCTTGGGGGGACAGTTCTCCTACGAGCAGTACTTC
CASSLGGQFSYEQYF
>TRBJ1-1|TRBV11-3|-|TRBD1
TGTGCCAGGAGACTGTTGAGCGGGACAGGGGGCGAGGGAACTGAAGCTTTCTTT
CARRLLSGTGGEGTEAFF
>TRBJ2-1|TRBV11-2|-|-
TGTGCCAGCAGCTTAGAGGTCCGACAGAAGCCCATGTCCCCCCATGAGCAGTTCTTC
CASSLEVRQKPMSPHEQFF
>TRBJ1-3|TRBV7-8|-|TRBD1
TGTGCCAGCAGCTTAGGGGTACAGGGGGATTCTGGAAACACCATATATTTT
CASSLGVQGDSGNTIYF
>TRBJ1-2|TRBV7-2|-|-
TGTGCCAGCAGCCCCGGACAGTTTTTTGGTTATGGCTACACCTTC
CASSPGQFFGYGYTF
>TRBJ1-5|TRBV3-1/TRBV3-2|-|-
TGTGCCAGCAGCCAGGGGGAGCAACCCCAGCATTTT
CASSQGEQPQHF
>TRBJ1-1|TRBV6-5|-|TRBD1
TGTGCCAGCAGTTACGGGCAGGGGGCAGGGAGGGCTGAAGCTTTCTTT
CASSYGQGAGRAEAFF